This TCR beta chain was retrieved from a study of circulating and synovial CD4+ cells in juvenile arthritis. The repertoire was sequenced with immunoSEQ multiplex PCR; TCRdb's copy has only in-frame clones and lacks some. The table records around 32,000 clones, around 95% of them present only once. The CDR3 sequence is 16 residues long. Trimming pared 5 bases from V and 4 bases from J, leaving 20 bases between. Germline values: CDR1 LNHDA, CDR2 SQIVND (reference sequence). The receptor's source is a human donor with juvenile idiopathic arthritis. J is TRBJ1-2 and V is TRBV19, with D possibly TRBD1 on 6 matching bases. The sample taken for sequencing was CD4+ T cells from blood. CDR3 DNA: TGTGCCAGTAGTGCCTACGGGACACCCAGGGGCTATGGCTACACCTTC. Encoded protein: CASSAYGTPRGYGYTF.